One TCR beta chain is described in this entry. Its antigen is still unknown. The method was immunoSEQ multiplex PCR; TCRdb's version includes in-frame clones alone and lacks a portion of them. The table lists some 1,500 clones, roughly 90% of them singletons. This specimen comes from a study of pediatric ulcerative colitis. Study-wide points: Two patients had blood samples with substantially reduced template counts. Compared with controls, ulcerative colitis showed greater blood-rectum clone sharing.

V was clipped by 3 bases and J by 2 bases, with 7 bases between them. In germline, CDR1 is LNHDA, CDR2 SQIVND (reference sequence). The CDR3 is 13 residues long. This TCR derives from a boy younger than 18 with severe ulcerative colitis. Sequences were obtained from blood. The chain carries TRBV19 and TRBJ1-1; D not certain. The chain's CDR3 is CASSISLNTEAFF. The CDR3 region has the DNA TGTGCCAGTAGTATTTCCCTAAACACTGAAGCTTTCTTT.